The clone carrying this TCR beta chain was seen a handful of times. This CDR3 is built from 13 residues. Trimming took off 4 bases at V and 3 bases at J, with 9 bases between the two ends. Germline V lookup: CDR1 KGHSH, CDR2 LQKENI. The data were obtained in a study of early T cells in non-severe SARS-CoV-2 infection. TCRdb recomputed calls from the 5' RACE reads with MiXCR, one row per CDR3 protein. The data contain 55,000 to 80,000 distinct CDR3 sequences, 8% to 9% of them singletons. The source was whole blood, collected at baseline. The receptor was isolated from an adult who was a healthcare worker with PCR-confirmed SARS-CoV-2 infection or an uninfected control (not recorded which). This chain joins TRBV18 and TRBJ1-1, with D possibly matching TRBD1 (6 bases). This chain's CDR3 is CASSQNRDTEAFF. CDR3 DNA: TGTGCCAGCTCACAAAACAGGGACACTGAAGCTTTCTTT. The complete variable domain, with remaining parts taken from reference TRBV18 and TRBJ1-1, reads NAGVMQNPRHLVRRRGQEARLRCSPMKGHSHVYWYRQLPEEGLKFMVYLQKENIIDESGMPKERFSAEFPKEGPSILRIQQVVRGDSAAYFCASSQNRDTEAFFGQGTRLTVV.